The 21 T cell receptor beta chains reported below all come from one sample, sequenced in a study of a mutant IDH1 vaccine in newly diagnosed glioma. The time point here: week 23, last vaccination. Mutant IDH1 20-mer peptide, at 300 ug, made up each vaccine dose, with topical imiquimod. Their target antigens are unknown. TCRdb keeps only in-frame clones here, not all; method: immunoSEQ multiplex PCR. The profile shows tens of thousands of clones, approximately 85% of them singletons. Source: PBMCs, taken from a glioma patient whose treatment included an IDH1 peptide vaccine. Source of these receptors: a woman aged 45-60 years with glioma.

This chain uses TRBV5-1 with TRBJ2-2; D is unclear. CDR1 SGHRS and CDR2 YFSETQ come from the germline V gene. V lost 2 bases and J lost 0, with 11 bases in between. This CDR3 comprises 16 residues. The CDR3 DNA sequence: TGCGCCAGCAGCTTATCTGGGATAGCGAACACCGGGGAGCTGTTTTTT. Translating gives CASSLSGIANTGELFF.

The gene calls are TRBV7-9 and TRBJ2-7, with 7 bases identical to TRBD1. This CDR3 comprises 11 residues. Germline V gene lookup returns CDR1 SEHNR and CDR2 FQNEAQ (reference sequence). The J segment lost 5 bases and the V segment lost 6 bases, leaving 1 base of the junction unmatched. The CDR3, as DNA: TGTGCCAGCAGGACAGGGAACGAGCAGTACTTC. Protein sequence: CASRTGNEQYF.

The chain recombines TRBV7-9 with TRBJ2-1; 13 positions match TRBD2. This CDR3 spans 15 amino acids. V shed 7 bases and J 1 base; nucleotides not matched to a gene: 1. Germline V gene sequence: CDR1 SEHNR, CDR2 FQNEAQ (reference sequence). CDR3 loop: CASKTSGRSYNEQFF. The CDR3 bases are TGTGCCAGCAAGACTAGCGGGAGGTCCTACAATGAGCAGTTCTTC. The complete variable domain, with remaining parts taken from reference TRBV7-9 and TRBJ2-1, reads DTGVSQNPRHKITKRGQNVTFRCDPISEHNRLYWYRQTLGQGPEFLTYFQNEAQLEKSRLLSDRFSAERPKGSFSTLEIQRTEQGDSAMYLCASKTSGRSYNEQFFGPGTRLTVL.

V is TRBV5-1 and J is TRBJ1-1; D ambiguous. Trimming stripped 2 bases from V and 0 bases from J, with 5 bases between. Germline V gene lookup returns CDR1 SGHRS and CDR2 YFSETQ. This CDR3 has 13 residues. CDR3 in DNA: TGCGCCAGCAGCTTTGGGATGAACACTGAAGCTTTCTTT. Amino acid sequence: CASSFGMNTEAFF.

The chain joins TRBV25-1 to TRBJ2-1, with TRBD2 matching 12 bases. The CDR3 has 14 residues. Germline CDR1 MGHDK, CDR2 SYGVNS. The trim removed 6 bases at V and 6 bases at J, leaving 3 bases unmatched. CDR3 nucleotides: TGTGCCAGCAGCTCGGGACTAGCGGGCAATGAGCAGTTCTTC. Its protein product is CASSSGLAGNEQFF.

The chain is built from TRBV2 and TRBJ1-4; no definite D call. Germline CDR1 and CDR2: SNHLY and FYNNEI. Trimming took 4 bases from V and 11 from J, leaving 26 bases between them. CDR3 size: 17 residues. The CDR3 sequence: CASSVKLTGKVDGKLFF. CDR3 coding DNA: TGTGCCAGCAGTGTAAAGTTGACGGGGAAGGTTGATGGGAAACTGTTTTTT.

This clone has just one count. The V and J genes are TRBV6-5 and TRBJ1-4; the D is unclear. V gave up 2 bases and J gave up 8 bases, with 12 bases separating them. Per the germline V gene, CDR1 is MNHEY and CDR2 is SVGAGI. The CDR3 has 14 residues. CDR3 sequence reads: CASSYGSTSEKLFF. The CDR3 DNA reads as TGTGCCAGCAGTTACGGTAGTACTTCAGAAAAACTGTTTTTT.

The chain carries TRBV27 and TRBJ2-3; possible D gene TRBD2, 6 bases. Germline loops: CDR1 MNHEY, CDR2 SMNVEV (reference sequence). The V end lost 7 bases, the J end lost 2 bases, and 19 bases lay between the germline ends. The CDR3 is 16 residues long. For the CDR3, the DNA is TGTGCCAGCATCCCTAGGGACGGACTAATCACAGATACGCAGTATTTT. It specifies CASIPRDGLITDTQYF.

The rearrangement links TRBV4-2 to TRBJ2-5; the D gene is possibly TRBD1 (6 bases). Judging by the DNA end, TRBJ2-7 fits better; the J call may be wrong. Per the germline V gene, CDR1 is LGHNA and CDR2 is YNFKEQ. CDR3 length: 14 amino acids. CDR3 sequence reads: CASSQASQGYEQYF. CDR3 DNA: TGTGCCAGCAGCCAAGCGTCTCAGGGGTACGAGCAGTACTTC.

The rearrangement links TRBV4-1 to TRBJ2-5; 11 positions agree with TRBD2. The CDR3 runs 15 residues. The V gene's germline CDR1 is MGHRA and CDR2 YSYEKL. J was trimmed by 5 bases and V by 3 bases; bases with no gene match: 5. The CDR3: CASSQGSGRGETQYF. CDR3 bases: TGCGCCAGCAGCCAGGGTAGCGGGAGGGGGGAGACCCAGTACTTC.

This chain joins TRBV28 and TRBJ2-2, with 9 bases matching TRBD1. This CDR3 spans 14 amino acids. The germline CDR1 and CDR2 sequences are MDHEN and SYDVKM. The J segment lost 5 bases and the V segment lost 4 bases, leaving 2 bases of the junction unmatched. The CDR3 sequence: CASSYGTGTGELFF. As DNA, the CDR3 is TGTGCCAGCAGTTACGGGACAGGGACCGGGGAGCTGTTTTTT. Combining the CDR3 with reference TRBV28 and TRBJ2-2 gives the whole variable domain DVKVTQSSRYLVKRTGEKVFLECVQDMDHENMFWYRQDPGLGLRLIYFSYDVKMKEKGDIPEGYSVSREKKERFSLILESASTNQTSMYLCASSYGTGTGELFFGEGSRLTVL.

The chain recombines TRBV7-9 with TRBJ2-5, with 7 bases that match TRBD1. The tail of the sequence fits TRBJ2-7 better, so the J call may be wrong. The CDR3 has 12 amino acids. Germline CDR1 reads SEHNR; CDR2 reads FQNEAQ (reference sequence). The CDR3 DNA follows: TGTGCCAGCAGAAGGGACAGCTACGAGCAGTACTTC. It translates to CASRRDSYEQYF.

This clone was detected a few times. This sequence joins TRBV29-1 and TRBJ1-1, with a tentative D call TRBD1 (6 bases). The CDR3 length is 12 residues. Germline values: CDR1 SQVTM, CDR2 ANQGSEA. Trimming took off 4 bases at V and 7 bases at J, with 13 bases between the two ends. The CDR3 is CSVGQGGLEAFF. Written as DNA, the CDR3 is TGCAGCGTTGGGCAAGGGGGACTTGAAGCTTTCTTT.

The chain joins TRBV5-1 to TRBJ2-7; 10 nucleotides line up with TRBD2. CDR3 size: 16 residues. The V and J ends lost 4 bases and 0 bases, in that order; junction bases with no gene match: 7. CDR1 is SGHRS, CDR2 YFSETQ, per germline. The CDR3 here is CASSGTSGTSSYEQYF. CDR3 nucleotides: TGCGCCAGCAGCGGAACTAGCGGGACATCCTCCTACGAGCAGTACTTC.

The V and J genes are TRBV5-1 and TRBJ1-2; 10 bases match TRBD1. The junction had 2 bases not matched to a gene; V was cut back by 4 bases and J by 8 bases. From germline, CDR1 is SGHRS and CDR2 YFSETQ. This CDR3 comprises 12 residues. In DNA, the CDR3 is TGCGCCAGCAGCGGGACAGGGGACGGCTACACCTTC. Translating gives CASSGTGDGYTF. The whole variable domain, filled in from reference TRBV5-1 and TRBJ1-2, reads KAGVTQTPRYLIKTRGQQVTLSCSPISGHRSVSWYQQTPGQGLQFLFEYFSETQRNKGNFPGRFSGRQFSNSRSEMNVSTLELGDSALYLCASSGTGDGYTFGSGTRLTVV.

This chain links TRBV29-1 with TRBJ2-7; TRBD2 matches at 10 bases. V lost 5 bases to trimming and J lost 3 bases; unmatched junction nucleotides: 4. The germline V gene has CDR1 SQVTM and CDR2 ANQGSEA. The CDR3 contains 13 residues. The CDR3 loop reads CSVRTSGGYEQYF. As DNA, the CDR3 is TGCAGCGTTAGGACTAGCGGCGGCTACGAGCAGTACTTC.

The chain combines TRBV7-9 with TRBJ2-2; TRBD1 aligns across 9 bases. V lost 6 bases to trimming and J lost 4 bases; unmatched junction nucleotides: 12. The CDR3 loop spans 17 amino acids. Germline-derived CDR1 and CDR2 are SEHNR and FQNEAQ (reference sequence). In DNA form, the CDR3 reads TGTGCCAGCAGTTCCCCACAGGGGGCGCGGTCCACCGGGGAGCTGTTTTTT. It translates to CASSSPQGARSTGELFF.

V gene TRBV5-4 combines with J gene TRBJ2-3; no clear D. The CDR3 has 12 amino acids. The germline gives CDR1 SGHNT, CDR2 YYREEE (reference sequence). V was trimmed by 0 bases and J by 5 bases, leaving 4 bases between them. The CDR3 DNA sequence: TGTGCCAGCAGCTTGGAGATAGATACGCAGTATTTT. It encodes CASSLEIDTQYF.

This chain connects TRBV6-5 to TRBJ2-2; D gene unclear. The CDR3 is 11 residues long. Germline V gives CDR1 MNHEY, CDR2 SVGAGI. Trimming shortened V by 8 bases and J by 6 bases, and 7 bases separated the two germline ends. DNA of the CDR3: TGTGCCAGCCGTGGGCCCGGGGAGCTGTTTTTT. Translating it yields CASRGPGELFF.

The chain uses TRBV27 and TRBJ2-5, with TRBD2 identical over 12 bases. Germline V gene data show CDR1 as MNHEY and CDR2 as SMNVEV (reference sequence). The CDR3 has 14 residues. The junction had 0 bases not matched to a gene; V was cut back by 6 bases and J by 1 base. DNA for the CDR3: TGTGCCAGCAGACTAGCGGGAGGCCAAGAGACCCAGTACTTC. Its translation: CASRLAGGQETQYF.

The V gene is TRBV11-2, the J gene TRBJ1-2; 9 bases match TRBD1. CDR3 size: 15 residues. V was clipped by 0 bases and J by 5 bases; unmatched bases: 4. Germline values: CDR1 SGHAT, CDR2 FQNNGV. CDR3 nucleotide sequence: TGTGCCAGCAGCTTAGACGGAGGACAGGGGTATGGCTACACCTTC. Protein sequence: CASSLDGGQGYGYTF.